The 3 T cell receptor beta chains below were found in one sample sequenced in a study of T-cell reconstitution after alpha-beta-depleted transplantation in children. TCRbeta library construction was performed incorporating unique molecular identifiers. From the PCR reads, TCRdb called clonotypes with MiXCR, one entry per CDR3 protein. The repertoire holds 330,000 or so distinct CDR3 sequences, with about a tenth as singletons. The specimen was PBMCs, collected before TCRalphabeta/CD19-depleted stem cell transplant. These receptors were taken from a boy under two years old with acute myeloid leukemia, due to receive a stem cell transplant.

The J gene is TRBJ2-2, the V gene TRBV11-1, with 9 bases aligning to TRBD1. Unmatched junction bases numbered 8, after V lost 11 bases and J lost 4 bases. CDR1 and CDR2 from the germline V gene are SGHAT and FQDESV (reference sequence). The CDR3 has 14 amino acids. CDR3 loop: CAGDRGMITGELFF. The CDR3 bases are TGTGCCGGCGACAGGGGGATGATCACCGGGGAGCTGTTTTTT.

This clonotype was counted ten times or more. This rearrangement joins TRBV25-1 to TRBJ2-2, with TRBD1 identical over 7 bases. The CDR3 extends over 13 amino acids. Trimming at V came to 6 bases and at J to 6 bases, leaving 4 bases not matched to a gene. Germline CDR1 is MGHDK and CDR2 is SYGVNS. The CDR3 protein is CASSQGESGELFF. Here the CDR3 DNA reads TGTGCCAGCAGCCAGGGGGAGTCCGGGGAGCTGTTTTTT.

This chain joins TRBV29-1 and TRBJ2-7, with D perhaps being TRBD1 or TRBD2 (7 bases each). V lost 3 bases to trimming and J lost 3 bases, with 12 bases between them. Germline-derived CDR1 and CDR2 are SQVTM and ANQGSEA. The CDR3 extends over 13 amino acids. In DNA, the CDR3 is TGCAGCGTTGAGGCAGGGGGGGACTACGAGCAGTACTTC. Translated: CSVEAGGDYEQYF.